These T cell receptor beta chains were read from a single sample in a study of T-cell reconstitution after alpha-beta-depleted transplantation in children. TCRdb re-derived calls from the PCR reads in MiXCR, one entry per CDR3 protein. The sample records fewer than 400,000 distinct CDR3 sequences, 20% being singletons. The input for sequencing was PBMCs from the stem cell graft donor, taken from the stem cell graft. These receptors were taken from a human donor who donated a stem cell graft to a child with acute myeloid leukemia. The CDR3 runs from the conserved cysteine through the conserved F or W. The D gene is left open where the match is weak. Not all rows give a size; the values are once, few, many and, for expanded clones, a class.

D gene: .
J gene: TRBJ2-7
V gene: TRBV10-3
CDR3 length: 15
clone size: .
CDR3 protein: CAISESGQRSYEQYF
CDR3 DNA: TGTGCCATCAGTGAGTCTGGCCAGAGAAGTTACGAGCAGTACTTC

D gene: .
J gene: TRBJ2-7
V gene: TRBV12-3/TRBV12-4
CDR3 length: 11
clone size: many
CDR3 protein: CASSDAGEQYF
CDR3 DNA: TGTGCCAGCAGTGACGCGGGGGAGCAGTACTTC

D gene: .
J gene: TRBJ1-1
V gene: TRBV9
CDR3 length: 15
clone size: few
CDR3 protein: CASSVVWGVGDEAFF
CDR3 DNA: TGTGCCAGCAGCGTAGTTTGGGGGGTAGGAGATGAAGCTTTCTTT

D gene: TRBD2
J gene: TRBJ2-3
V gene: TRBV7-9
CDR3 length: 14
clone size: .
CDR3 protein: CASGVAGGSDTQYF
CDR3 DNA: TGTGCCAGCGGAGTTGCGGGAGGATCAGATACGCAGTATTTT

D gene: TRBD2
J gene: TRBJ2-5
V gene: TRBV18
CDR3 length: 15
clone size: .
CDR3 protein: CASSRGPSGQETQYF
CDR3 DNA: TGTGCCAGCTCACGGGGTCCTAGCGGCCAAGAGACCCAGTACTTC

D gene: .
J gene: TRBJ2-7
V gene: TRBV5-1
CDR3 length: 11
clone size: .
CDR3 protein: CASSPGHEQYF
CDR3 DNA: TGCGCCAGCAGCCCAGGCCACGAGCAGTACTTC

D gene: TRBD1
J gene: TRBJ1-1
V gene: TRBV12-3/TRBV12-4
CDR3 length: 15
clone size: .
CDR3 protein: CASSLDRGRNTEAFF
CDR3 DNA: TGTGCCAGCAGCCTGGACAGGGGGCGAAACACTGAAGCTTTCTTT

D gene: .
J gene: TRBJ2-1
V gene: TRBV12-3/TRBV12-4
CDR3 length: 16
clone size: few
CDR3 protein: CASSQTGRAANNEQFF
CDR3 DNA: TGTGCCAGCAGTCAGACAGGGAGGGCGGCCAACAATGAGCAGTTCTTC

D gene: .
J gene: TRBJ2-3
V gene: TRBV27
CDR3 length: 15
clone size: many
CDR3 protein: CASSLRGSGTDTQYF
CDR3 DNA: TGTGCCAGCAGTTTAAGGGGGAGTGGCACAGATACGCAGTATTTT

D gene: .
J gene: TRBJ2-5
V gene: TRBV20-1
CDR3 length: 16
clone size: .
CDR3 protein: CSASVKDSLIQETQYF
CDR3 DNA: TGCAGTGCTAGTGTTAAGGATTCGCTGATCCAAGAGACCCAGTACTTC

D gene: TRBD1
J gene: TRBJ1-5
V gene: TRBV29-1
CDR3 length: 14
clone size: many
CDR3 protein: CSALVTGDHQPQHF
CDR3 DNA: TGCAGCGCCCTCGTAACAGGGGATCATCAGCCCCAGCATTTT

D gene: .
J gene: TRBJ1-1
V gene: TRBV7-6
CDR3 length: 13
clone size: .
CDR3 protein: CAGSLAQNTEAFF
CDR3 DNA: TGTGCCGGCAGCTTAGCCCAGAACACTGAAGCTTTCTTT

D gene: TRBD1
J gene: TRBJ2-1
V gene: TRBV6-5
CDR3 length: 16
clone size: .
CDR3 protein: CASSYGQGSSYNEQFF
CDR3 DNA: TGTGCCAGCAGCTACGGACAGGGGAGCTCCTACAATGAGCAGTTCTTC

D gene: .
J gene: TRBJ2-3
V gene: TRBV4-1
CDR3 length: 13
clone size: .
CDR3 protein: CASSFTGTDTQYF
CDR3 DNA: TGCGCCAGCAGCTTTACAGGCACAGATACGCAGTATTTT

D gene: TRBD2
J gene: TRBJ2-1
V gene: TRBV24-1
CDR3 length: 13
clone size: few
CDR3 protein: CATMLAGVGEQFF
CDR3 DNA: TGTGCCACCATGCTAGCGGGAGTGGGTGAGCAGTTCTTC

D gene: TRBD2
J gene: TRBJ2-7
V gene: TRBV3-1
CDR3 length: 16
clone size: once
CDR3 protein: CASSQEGLDVFHEQYF
CDR3 DNA: TGTGCCAGCAGCCAAGAGGGACTAGATGTATTCCACGAGCAGTACTTC

D gene: .
J gene: TRBJ2-1
V gene: TRBV29-1
CDR3 length: 13
clone size: .
CDR3 protein: CSVEVASYNEQFF
CDR3 DNA: TGCAGCGTTGAGGTGGCCTCCTACAATGAGCAGTTCTTC

D gene: .
J gene: TRBJ2-7
V gene: TRBV20-1
CDR3 length: 12
clone size: few
CDR3 protein: CSADGPFYEQYF
CDR3 DNA: TGCAGTGCTGACGGACCCTTCTACGAGCAGTACTTC

D gene: .
J gene: TRBJ2-4
V gene: TRBV12-3/TRBV12-4
CDR3 length: 12
clone size: .
CDR3 protein: CASSLATDIQYF
CDR3 DNA: TGTGCCAGCAGTTTAGCTACGGACATTCAGTACTTC

D gene: .
J gene: TRBJ1-3
V gene: TRBV20-1
CDR3 length: 14
clone size: few
CDR3 protein: CSARDIGSGNTIYF
CDR3 DNA: TGCAGTGCTAGAGATATCGGGTCTGGAAACACCATATATTTT

D gene: .
J gene: TRBJ1-5
V gene: TRBV15
CDR3 length: 15
clone size: .
CDR3 protein: CATSPRSGTGEPQHF
CDR3 DNA: TGTGCCACCAGCCCCCGTTCGGGTACTGGTGAGCCCCAGCATTTT

D gene: .
J gene: TRBJ1-5
V gene: TRBV20-1
CDR3 length: 14
clone size: .
CDR3 protein: CSASATTSNQPQHF
CDR3 DNA: TGCAGTGCTAGTGCCACTACTAGCAATCAGCCCCAGCATTTT

D gene: .
J gene: TRBJ1-1
V gene: TRBV20-1
CDR3 length: 11
clone size: many
CDR3 protein: CSASWNTEAFF
CDR3 DNA: TGCAGTGCTAGTTGGAACACTGAAGCTTTCTTT

D gene: .
J gene: TRBJ2-3
V gene: TRBV7-8
CDR3 length: 15
clone size: .
CDR3 protein: CASSLWQGYTDTQYF
CDR3 DNA: TGTGCCAGCAGCTTATGGCAGGGCTACACAGATACGCAGTATTTT

D gene: .
J gene: TRBJ2-1
V gene: TRBV7-8
CDR3 length: 15
clone size: .
CDR3 protein: CASSLGGESYNEQFF
CDR3 DNA: TGTGCCAGCAGCTTAGGCGGGGAATCCTACAATGAGCAGTTCTTC

D gene: TRBD1
J gene: TRBJ2-2
V gene: TRBV20-1
CDR3 length: 13
clone size: .
CDR3 protein: CSASRQGDGELFF
CDR3 DNA: TGCAGTGCGAGCCGACAGGGGGACGGGGAGCTGTTTTTT

D gene: .
J gene: TRBJ2-1
V gene: TRBV10-3
CDR3 length: 13
clone size: many
CDR3 protein: CAISEAGIDEQFF
CDR3 DNA: TGTGCCATCAGTGAGGCGGGAATCGATGAGCAGTTCTTC

D gene: .
J gene: TRBJ2-3
V gene: TRBV4-1
CDR3 length: 16
clone size: .
CDR3 protein: CASSQVRDPRTDTQYF
CDR3 DNA: TGCGCCAGCAGCCAAGTCCGGGACCCTCGGACAGATACGCAGTATTTT